Listed below are T cell receptor beta chains from one sample, sequenced in a study of shared clonotypes between healthy human individuals. TCRdb's copy holds only in-frame clones and misses some; the assay was immunoSEQ multiplex PCR. Among about 320,000 clones, around 87% were seen once, and the ten largest hold 15% to 20%. Sequencing input: memory CD8+ T cells sorted from blood. These receptor sequences come from a man aged 18 to 35 in good health. The CDR3 runs from the conserved cysteine through the conserved F or W. The order of the fields is V gene, J gene, D gene, CDR3 protein. The D gene is left open where the match is weak.

v_gene: TRBV2
j_gene: TRBJ2-1
d_gene: -
CDR3aa: CAVSGSNEQFF

v_gene: TRBV4-3
j_gene: TRBJ2-2
d_gene: -
CDR3aa: CASSPEYTGELFF

v_gene: TRBV2
j_gene: TRBJ2-7
d_gene: TRBD1
CDR3aa: CARGQGWSYEQYF

v_gene: TRBV6-1
j_gene: TRBJ2-1
d_gene: TRBD2
CDR3aa: CASSEWGLAGGSGEQFF

v_gene: TRBV5-1
j_gene: TRBJ2-5
d_gene: -
CDR3aa: CASGQGYWETQYF

v_gene: TRBV5-8
j_gene: TRBJ2-6
d_gene: -
CDR3aa: CASSFGDLGANVLTF

v_gene: TRBV7-6
j_gene: TRBJ2-7
d_gene: -
CDR3aa: CASSLDRAYEQYF

v_gene: TRBV2
j_gene: TRBJ2-7
d_gene: TRBD1
CDR3aa: CASSEGTGPYEQYF

v_gene: TRBV28
j_gene: TRBJ1-2
d_gene: -
CDR3aa: CASSFTLSGSQGYTF

v_gene: TRBV5-6
j_gene: TRBJ2-7
d_gene: -
CDR3aa: CASSKATYEQYF

v_gene: TRBV9
j_gene: TRBJ2-1
d_gene: TRBD1
CDR3aa: CASSVGQGVGNEQFF

v_gene: TRBV27
j_gene: TRBJ1-5
d_gene: -
CDR3aa: CASSSGGAQGQPQHF

v_gene: TRBV7-9
j_gene: TRBJ1-6
d_gene: -
CDR3aa: CASSLESIRGNNSPLHF

v_gene: TRBV7-9
j_gene: TRBJ1-2
d_gene: -
CDR3aa: CASSSFGRTSRYGYTF

v_gene: TRBV4-1
j_gene: TRBJ2-7
d_gene: TRBD2
CDR3aa: CASSHRTSGGYEQYF

v_gene: TRBV29-1
j_gene: TRBJ2-2
d_gene: TRBD1
CDR3aa: CSVAGTAYGGELFF

v_gene: TRBV13
j_gene: TRBJ2-7
d_gene: TRBD2
CDR3aa: CASSERTSANPYEQYF

v_gene: TRBV30
j_gene: TRBJ2-1
d_gene: -
CDR3aa: CAWSYGIGTNEQFF

v_gene: TRBV6-5
j_gene: TRBJ2-3
d_gene: -
CDR3aa: CASSYSSGGRPDTQYF

v_gene: TRBV9
j_gene: TRBJ1-1
d_gene: -
CDR3aa: CASSVDLGQTEAFF

v_gene: TRBV7-6
j_gene: TRBJ2-5
d_gene: -
CDR3aa: CASSLAMANVAIGEETQYF

v_gene: TRBV6-6
j_gene: TRBJ1-6
d_gene: -
CDR3aa: CATLRAGAWDSPLHF

v_gene: TRBV2
j_gene: TRBJ2-1
d_gene: -
CDR3aa: CASSRTRWEQFF

v_gene: TRBV4-1
j_gene: TRBJ2-2
d_gene: -
CDR3aa: CASAGSLLAENTGELFF

v_gene: TRBV15
j_gene: TRBJ2-1
d_gene: -
CDR3aa: CATSRVQGFNEQFF

v_gene: TRBV6-6
j_gene: TRBJ1-6
d_gene: -
CDR3aa: CASSVEIENNSPLHF

v_gene: TRBV7-6
j_gene: TRBJ2-5
d_gene: TRBD2
CDR3aa: CASSPSSGRGMETQYF

v_gene: TRBV11-2
j_gene: TRBJ2-6
d_gene: -
CDR3aa: CASSLAPGFSGANVLTF

v_gene: TRBV6-4
j_gene: TRBJ2-3
d_gene: -
CDR3aa: CASSLTISDTQYF

v_gene: TRBV30
j_gene: TRBJ1-2
d_gene: TRBD1
CDR3aa: CAWSVDGTGGPEGYTF

v_gene: TRBV4-1
j_gene: TRBJ2-7
d_gene: -
CDR3aa: CASQPTGSYEQYF

v_gene: TRBV27
j_gene: TRBJ2-5
d_gene: -
CDR3aa: CASRDRTQETQYF

v_gene: TRBV7-9
j_gene: TRBJ1-4
d_gene: TRBD1
CDR3aa: CASRDSDRAEKLFF

v_gene: TRBV7-8
j_gene: TRBJ2-7
d_gene: -
CDR3aa: CASSLVRVPSEQYF

v_gene: TRBV29-1
j_gene: TRBJ2-5
d_gene: -
CDR3aa: CSEKGLQETQYF

v_gene: TRBV5-6
j_gene: TRBJ2-7
d_gene: -
CDR3aa: CASSLVGYEQYF

v_gene: TRBV6-5
j_gene: TRBJ2-7
d_gene: -
CDR3aa: CASSDRSYEQYF

v_gene: TRBV7-8
j_gene: TRBJ2-1
d_gene: -
CDR3aa: CASSFLVTGLYNNEQFF

v_gene: TRBV7-2
j_gene: TRBJ2-7
d_gene: -
CDR3aa: CASSLSGAYEQYF

v_gene: TRBV6-6
j_gene: TRBJ1-2
d_gene: -
CDR3aa: CASSYSLTGYYGYTF

v_gene: TRBV10-2
j_gene: TRBJ2-1
d_gene: TRBD1
CDR3aa: CASSATGSSSYNEQFF

v_gene: TRBV5-1
j_gene: TRBJ2-6
d_gene: -
CDR3aa: CASSLFGRQTDSGANVLTF

v_gene: TRBV7-7
j_gene: TRBJ2-7
d_gene: -
CDR3aa: CASSPPLFYEQYF

v_gene: TRBV10-1
j_gene: TRBJ2-7
d_gene: TRBD1
CDR3aa: CASSDLTGGPGEQYF

v_gene: TRBV28
j_gene: TRBJ2-1
d_gene: -
CDR3aa: CASSLSSGLYNEQFF

v_gene: TRBV5-1
j_gene: TRBJ2-7
d_gene: -
CDR3aa: CASSLSRDFSYEQYF

v_gene: TRBV2
j_gene: TRBJ1-2
d_gene: -
CDR3aa: CASSYPRIYRLTFNYGYTF